These 23 T cell receptor beta chains were sequenced from one sample in a study of cytomegalovirus exposure and HLA in healthy donors. PCR employed 60 Vbeta and 13 Jbeta primers. Data came from immunoSEQ multiplex PCR; TCRdb stores just in-frame clones and leaves some out. The table lists 80,000 to 100,000 clones, around 68% of them singletons. Sequencing was performed on PBMCs. These receptors all stem from a female donor in good health and CMV-seronegative.

CDR3: CASSRTSGSTTDTQYF. The CDR3 DNA follows: TGTGCCAGCAGTCGGACTAGCGGGAGTACCACAGATACGCAGTATTTT. The rearrangement uses TRBV27 and TRBJ2-3; 13 positions agree with TRBD2. Germline V gene lookup returns CDR1 MNHEY and CDR2 SMNVEV (reference sequence). CDR3 length equals 16 residues. V was pared by 5 bases and J by 2 bases, with 4 bases of the junction left unmatched.

The chain combines TRBV28 with TRBJ2-7, with 10 positions matching TRBD2. Germline CDR1 is MDHEN and CDR2 is SYDVKM. Unmatched junction bases numbered 12, after V lost 6 bases and J lost 4 bases. The CDR3 runs 16 residues. CDR3 in amino acids: CASRRPTSGNWYEQYF. CDR3 DNA sequence: TGTGCCAGCAGGCGACCTACTAGCGGGAATTGGTACGAGCAGTACTTC.

The chain combines TRBV25-1 with TRBJ1-3, with a possible D match to TRBD1 (5 bases). Trimming removed 6 bases from V and 2 bases from J, with 8 bases in between. There are 13 residues in the CDR3. Germline loops: CDR1 MGHDK, CDR2 SYGVNS. The CDR3 DNA follows: TGTGCCAGCAGGGGGGGACCTGGAAACACCATATATTTT. Amino acid sequence: CASRGGPGNTIYF.

Concerning this clone: The identical CDR3 is also encoded by other nucleotide sequences in the sample. This rearrangement joins TRBV19 to TRBJ2-7, with 8 bases that match TRBD1. CDR1 and CDR2 from the germline V gene are LNHDA and SQIVND (reference sequence). The CDR3 runs to 14 residues. J lost 3 bases, V lost 5 bases, and 6 bases had no gene match. CDR3 coding DNA: TGTGCCAGTAGTCCAGGACAGGGAGGCTACGAGCAGTACTTC. Translating gives CASSPGQGGYEQYF.

This clone has more than one count but fewer than ten. V gene TRBV1 combines with J gene TRBJ2-7; the listed D gene, TRBD2, was not tested against the DNA. TRBV1 is listed as a pseudogene. The CDR3 is 16 amino acids. The CDR3 reads CTSSQPGLAIPYEQYF. The CDR3 nucleotides are TGCACCAGCAGCCAACCGGGACTAGCGATCCCGTACGAGCAGTACTTC.

This clone was observed a handful of times. The chain has TRBV27 and TRBJ2-7; weak D call: TRBD1 (7 bases). Germline loops: CDR1 MNHEY, CDR2 SMNVEV (reference sequence). The CDR3 extends over 15 amino acids. V lost 8 bases and J lost 3, with 20 bases in between. The CDR3 region has the DNA TGTGCCAGCGCTCTCAGGGGGGTTTCAATCTACGAGCAGTACTTC. This gives the protein CASALRGVSIYEQYF.

The V call is TRBV9, the J call TRBJ2-7, with D unclear. Trimming stripped 4 bases from V and 2 bases from J, with 16 bases between. The CDR3 loop spans 15 amino acids. Germline V gives CDR1 SGDLS, CDR2 YYNGEE. CDR3 bases: TGTGCCAGCAGCCTCGGCTCAGGCCGCACCTACGAGCAGTACTTC. Its translation: CASSLGSGRTYEQYF. Supplemented by reference TRBV9 and TRBJ2-7, the full variable domain reads DSGVTQTPKHLITATGQRVTLRCSPRSGDLSVYWYQQSLDQGLQFLIQYYNGEERAKGNILERFSAQQFPDLHSELNLSSLELGDSALYFCASSLGSGRTYEQYFGPGTRLTVT.

The J gene is TRBJ2-5, the V gene TRBV25-1, with unresolved D. This CDR3 has 11 residues. CDR1 and CDR2 from the germline V gene are MGHDK and SYGVNS. V was clipped by 3 bases and J by 11 bases, with 10 bases between them. CDR3: CASSDRREQYF. The CDR3, as DNA: TGTGCCAGCAGTGACCGGAGAGAGCAGTACTTC.

The rearrangement uses TRBV19 and TRBJ1-1, with a possible D match to TRBD1 (6 bases). The CDR3 is 20 amino acids. The germline V gene encodes CDR1 LNHDA and CDR2 SQIVND (reference sequence). With 3 bases removed from V and 1 base from J, the gap between germline ends came to 27 bases. CDR3 sequence: CASSINVLGQINVRNTEAFF. The CDR3 nucleotides are TGTGCCAGTAGTATCAATGTATTAGGACAGATAAACGTTCGGAACACTGAAGCTTTCTTT.

The chain recombines TRBV5-4 with TRBJ2-3, with 9 bases matching TRBD2. This CDR3 is built from 18 residues. Per germline, CDR1 SGHNT and CDR2 YYREEE (reference sequence). V shed 3 bases and J 3 bases; nucleotides not matched to a gene: 14. The chain's CDR3 is CASSSEGLAPSGTDTQYF. In nucleotides, the CDR3 is TGTGCCAGCAGCTCCGAAGGACTAGCGCCCTCCGGGACAGATACGCAGTATTTT.

This clone came up once. Relative to the germline gene, one junction end is altered; a read error may explain this. This chain's CDR3 is CASSVGRRGGSRYGQYF. CDR3 nucleotides: TGTGCCAGCAGTGTGGGCCGTCGGGGCGGGAGCCGCTACGGGCAGTACTTC. This chain links TRBV6-1 with TRBJ2-7; 7 positions match TRBD2. There are 17 residues in the CDR3. Germline lookup yields CDR1 MNHNS and CDR2 SASEGT.

This chain links TRBV10-3 with TRBJ1-2; TRBD1 matches at 9 bases. Trimming took 4 bases from V and 2 from J; bases not matched to a gene: 8. CDR3 length equals 16 residues. The germline gives CDR1 ENHRY, CDR2 SYGVKD. The CDR3, as DNA: TGTGCCATCAGTGGGGGGACAGGGACCGAGAACTATGGCTACACCTTC. The encoded protein is CAISGGTGTENYGYTF.

The V and J genes are TRBV7-9 and TRBJ1-3, with a possible D match to TRBD1 (5 bases). Between the trimmed V and J ends, which lost 5 bases and 1 base, there was a span of 12 bases. CDR1 and CDR2 from the germline V gene are SEHNR and FQNEAQ (reference sequence). The CDR3 totals 15 residues. Here the CDR3 reads CASSRQGTSGNTIYF. In DNA form, the CDR3 reads TGTGCCAGCAGCCGGCAGGGCACTTCTGGAAACACCATATATTTT.

The chain is built from TRBV2 and TRBJ2-7; D not certain. The CDR3 spans 11 residues. The germline V gene has CDR1 SNHLY and CDR2 FYNNEI. Trimming removed 3 bases from V and 6 bases from J, with 6 bases in between. The DNA for the CDR3 is TGTGCCAGCAGTGAGCAGGTCGAGCAGTACTTC. This codes for CASSEQVEQYF.

The DNA of the CDR3 is TGTGCCACAACGACCCCCCCAGACAGGGGGTTTGGGGCCAACGTCCTGACTTTC. Amino acids: CATTTPPDRGFGANVLTF. The V gene is TRBV28, the J gene TRBJ2-6; 9 bases line up with TRBD1. This CDR3 has 18 amino acids. Per the germline V gene, CDR1 is MDHEN and CDR2 is SYDVKM. With V trimmed by 10 bases and J by 3 bases, 16 bases remained unmatched.

The chain uses TRBV18 and TRBJ2-3, with TRBD2 matching 7 bases. Germline V CDR1 and CDR2: KGHSH, LQKENI. V was pared by 4 bases and J by 0 bases, with 4 bases of the junction left unmatched. This CDR3 is 15 amino acids long. The CDR3 bases are TGTGCCAGCTCACTTGCTAGCGGAAGCACAGATACGCAGTATTTT. This sequence encodes CASSLASGSTDTQYF.

The chain uses TRBV7-9 and TRBJ1-3; the D gene is possibly TRBD1 (5 bases). Germline loops: CDR1 SEHNR, CDR2 FQNEAQ (reference sequence). V was pared by 6 bases and J by 0 bases, with 9 bases between. The CDR3 has 14 amino acids. The CDR3 protein is CASRDSVSGNTIYF. DNA of the CDR3: TGTGCCAGCAGAGACAGCGTCTCTGGAAACACCATATATTTT.

The chain is built from TRBV14 and TRBJ2-7, with 10 bases fitting TRBD1. Germline V gene lookup returns CDR1 SGHDN and CDR2 FVKESK. V shed 4 bases, J shed 4 bases, and the junction held 7 bases outside the gene matches. This CDR3 is built from 15 residues. In nucleotides, the CDR3 is TGTGCCAGCAGCCCCAGGACAGGGGGTGGGTACGAGCAGTACTTC. Encoded protein: CASSPRTGGGYEQYF.

This chain links TRBV5-4 with TRBJ2-2; 7 bases align to TRBD1. After removal of 9 bases from V and 5 bases from J, the junction contained 10 bases not matched to a gene. The CDR3 is made up of 14 amino acids. Germline-derived CDR1 and CDR2 are SGHNT and YYREEE (reference sequence). The CDR3 loop is CATTFRGSTGELFF. The CDR3 nucleotides are TGTGCCACCACCTTCAGGGGGTCGACCGGGGAGCTGTTTTTT.

The chain carries TRBV12-5 and TRBJ1-5, with D unresolved. Per germline, CDR1 LGHNT and CDR2 FRNRAP. The CDR3 runs 14 residues. V was pared by 5 bases and J by 2 bases, with 10 bases between. The CDR3 reads CASGTASGNQPQHF. The CDR3 coding sequence is TGTGCTAGTGGTACAGCCTCTGGCAATCAGCCCCAGCATTTT.

The chain couples TRBV2 to TRBJ2-1, with D possibly matching TRBD2 (5 bases). Germline V gene sequence: CDR1 SNHLY, CDR2 FYNNEI. CDR3 length: 18 amino acids. V lost 6 bases and J lost 3, with 24 bases in between. The DNA of the CDR3 is TGTGCCAGCAGGACACCCCTGGGAGATTTCTCAGTCTACAATGAGCAGTTCTTC. Translated, it gives CASRTPLGDFSVYNEQFF.

This clone has just one count. The chain links TRBV10-3 to TRBJ2-7; 7 bases match TRBD1. Per germline, CDR1 ENHRY and CDR2 SYGVKD. The CDR3 has 15 amino acids. V lost 4 bases to trimming and J lost 9 bases; unmatched junction nucleotides: 15. The DNA for the CDR3 is TGTGCCATCAGTGGGGGGCCGGGACAGCCCCTAAGGCAGTACTTC. Its translation: CAISGGPGQPLRQYF.

The chain couples TRBV6-5 to TRBJ2-1; 10 nucleotides line up with TRBD2. Germline CDR1 is MNHEY and CDR2 is SVGAGI. The junction had 6 bases not matched to a gene; V was cut back by 2 bases and J by 8 bases. This CDR3 contains 15 residues. In DNA, the CDR3 is TGTGCCAGCAGTTACAGCGCTAGCGGGAGCTATGAGCAGTTCTTC. Protein sequence: CASSYSASGSYEQFF.